Shown below are 29 T cell receptor beta chains from a single sample sequenced in a study of blood T cell repertoires in COVID-19. The data were produced by immunoSEQ multiplex PCR, yet TCRdb's version contains in-frame clones alone and is incomplete. This table has fewer than 350,000 clones, roughly 93% appearing once. Sequencing used PBMCs or T cells enriched from blood (not recorded which). These receptors all come from a woman between 40 and 50 years old with acute COVID-19.

This sequence joins TRBV2 and TRBJ1-3, with 8 bases matching TRBD1. Per the germline V gene, CDR1 is SNHLY and CDR2 is FYNNEI. With 11 bases clipped from V and 4 bases from J, the junction kept 4 bases outside the gene matches. The CDR3 covers 12 residues. The CDR3 nucleotides are TGTGCCGGCGGGACAGGCGGAAACACCATATATTTT. Translation gives CAGGTGGNTIYF.

This chain connects TRBV10-2 to TRBJ1-2; 9 bases align to TRBD1. Germline V lookup: CDR1 WSHSY, CDR2 SAAADI. The trim removed 11 bases at V and 4 bases at J, leaving 5 bases unmatched. This CDR3 comprises 12 residues. This chain's CDR3 is CAGHRGLYGYTF. DNA for the CDR3: TGCGCCGGCCACAGGGGGCTCTATGGCTACACCTTC.

The CDR3 sequence: CATSDPRGDTQYF. The CDR3 DNA is TGTGCCACCAGTGACCCCAGGGGGGATACGCAGTATTTT. The V gene is TRBV24-1, the J gene TRBJ2-3; 7 bases match TRBD1. CDR1 KGHDR and CDR2 SFDVKD come from the germline V gene. Trimming took 4 bases from V and 6 from J; bases not matched to a gene: 3. The CDR3 sequence is 13 residues long.

V and J are TRBV6-2 or TRBV6-3 and TRBJ2-6; D might be TRBD1 (5 bases). The CDR3 totals 16 residues. Trimming removed 0 bases from V and 1 base from J, with 7 bases in between. From germline, CDR1 is MNHEY and CDR2 SVGEGT. This CDR3 is CASSYSAGSGANVLTF. The CDR3 coding sequence is TGTGCCAGCAGTTACTCAGCAGGGTCTGGGGCCAACGTCCTGACTTTC.

The table lists this clone with a count of one. In DNA form, the CDR3 reads TGTGCCAGTAGTAAGGGGACTAGCGGGGGTTTCTACAATGAGCAGTTCTTC. Translation gives CASSKGTSGGFYNEQFF. The genes are TRBV19 and TRBJ2-1; 14 bases line up with TRBD2. CDR3 size: 17 residues. CDR1 and CDR2 from the germline V gene are LNHDA and SQIVND (reference sequence). Unmatched junction bases numbered 5, after V lost 4 bases and J lost 3 bases.

This clone was observed once. The V and J genes are TRBV2 and TRBJ1-1, with 7 bases matching TRBD1. The junction had 11 bases not matched to a gene; V was cut back by 8 bases and J by 11 bases. Germline V gene sequence: CDR1 SNHLY, CDR2 FYNNEI. This CDR3 region has 12 residues. CDR3 nucleotide sequence: TGTGCCAGCGGTGTGGGACAGTATGTTGCTTTCTTT. Translated, it gives CASGVGQYVAFF.

V and J are TRBV11-3 and TRBJ2-1; TRBD2 agrees at 7 bases. V gave up 2 bases and J gave up 7 bases; unmatched junction bases: 2. The CDR3 has 13 amino acids. Per the germline V gene, CDR1 is SGHNT and CDR2 is YENEEA. Written as DNA, the CDR3 is TGTGCCAGCAGCTTACTGCGGGGGAATGAGCAGTTCTTC. Translated, it gives CASSLLRGNEQFF.

This chain links TRBV7-9 with TRBJ1-5; weak D call: TRBD1 (5 bases). Germline V gene sequence: CDR1 SEHNR, CDR2 FQNEAQ (reference sequence). The CDR3 contains 14 residues. The V end lost 4 bases, the J end lost 2 bases, and 9 bases lay between the germline ends. The CDR3 is CASSSQGGNQPQHF. For the CDR3, the DNA is TGTGCCAGCAGCTCCCAAGGGGGCAATCAGCCCCAGCATTTT.

The V and J genes are TRBV5-6 and TRBJ1-2; D is perhaps TRBD1 (6 bases). CDR1 is SGHDT and CDR2 is YYEEEE in the germline V gene. Trimming took 1 base from V and 7 from J, leaving 11 bases between them. The CDR3 is 13 amino acids. CDR3 sequence reads: CASSLRTGFGYTF. For the CDR3, the DNA is TGTGCCAGCAGCTTGCGTACAGGGTTTGGCTACACCTTC.

The chain has TRBV7-2 and TRBJ1-2; D might be TRBD1 (6 bases). This CDR3 has 14 amino acids. V was shortened by 1 base and J by 5 bases, with 11 bases between the two germline ends. The germline V gene has CDR1 SGHTA and CDR2 FQGNSA. CDR3 residues: CASSLVEGGYGYTF. CDR3 coding DNA: TGTGCCAGCAGCTTAGTGGAAGGGGGATATGGCTACACCTTC.

This chain connects TRBV10-1 to TRBJ1-5, with D perhaps matching TRBD1 (6 bases). Germline V gene sequence: CDR1 WNHNN, CDR2 SYGVQD (reference sequence). The CDR3 runs to 19 residues. Trimming pared 7 bases from V and 4 bases from J, leaving 29 bases between. The CDR3 bases are TGCGCCAGCAACCGGACAGCCTCTCTCCCCACCGTGCAAAATCAGCCCCAGCATTTT. Translation: CASNRTASLPTVQNQPQHF.

This clone has a handful of counts. V and J are TRBV5-4 and TRBJ2-1; 7 nucleotides match TRBD2. The germline CDR1 and CDR2 sequences are SGHNT and YYREEE (reference sequence). The length of the CDR3 is 14 residues. J was trimmed by 13 bases and V by 7 bases; bases with no gene match: 17. CDR3 bases: TGTGCCAGCCGCTACTGGGGAGGGCCAAATCGTCAGTTCTTC. It is translated as CASRYWGGPNRQFF.

The gene calls are TRBV5-7 and TRBJ2-1; 9 bases agree with TRBD2. TRBV5-7 is sorted into the ORF group, with uncertain function. The CDR3 has 15 residues. V lost 0 bases to trimming and J lost 15 bases; unmatched junction nucleotides: 13. The CDR3 coding sequence is TGTGCCAGCAGCTTGGTAAAGGGTGTAGGGACTAGCCTGTTCTTC. It codes for CASSLVKGVGTSLFF.

The V call is TRBV28, the J call TRBJ2-3; tentatively, D is TRBD1 (5 bases). The CDR3 is 13 residues long. V lost 6 bases to trimming and J lost 6 bases, with 13 bases between them. From germline, CDR1 is MDHEN and CDR2 SYDVKM. The DNA of the CDR3 is TGTGCCAGCAGGGGGCGCAGAGGTGATACGCAGTATTTT. Its translation is CASRGRRGDTQYF.

This clone appeared a single time. This rearrangement joins TRBV7-9 to TRBJ1-1; D perhaps matches TRBD1 (5 bases). Germline V CDR1 and CDR2: SEHNR, FQNEAQ (reference sequence). The CDR3 sequence is 16 residues long. V lost 4 bases and J lost 5, with 20 bases in between. The CDR3 is CASSSRTGIKGTEAFF. CDR3 DNA sequence: TGTGCCAGCAGCTCCCGCACAGGCATAAAGGGTACTGAAGCTTTCTTT. The whole variable domain, filled in from reference TRBV7-9 and TRBJ1-1, reads DTGVSQNPRHKITKRGQNVTFRCDPISEHNRLYWYRQTLGQGPEFLTYFQNEAQLEKSRLLSDRFSAERPKGSFSTLEIQRTEQGDSAMYLCASSSRTGIKGTEAFFGQGTRLTVV.

The genes are TRBV5-1 and TRBJ1-1, with D possibly being TRBD1 (5 bases). This CDR3 contains 15 residues. V was pared by 4 bases and J by 7 bases, with 20 bases between. Germline V lookup: CDR1 SGHRS, CDR2 YFSETQ. The CDR3 DNA is TGCGCCAGCAGCCTTCAGGGAGGCGTGACGGGTGAAGCTTTCTTT. Residues: CASSLQGGVTGEAFF.

The chain combines TRBV30 with TRBJ2-7; TRBD1 is a possible D gene (5 bases). The CDR3 runs to 12 residues. Germline CDR1 and CDR2: GTSNPN and SVGIG (reference sequence). Trimming stripped 2 bases from V and 8 bases from J, with 13 bases between. CDR3 residues: CAWSTGTFQQYF. CDR3 nucleotides: TGTGCCTGGAGTACAGGTACGTTTCAGCAGTACTTC.

CDR3 sequence (DNA): TGTGCCAGCAGTCCCAGGCCTCGAAACGGTGAAAAACTGTTTTTT. Protein product: CASSPRPRNGEKLFF. The chain is built from TRBV7-8 and TRBJ1-4; D gene ambiguous. Germline CDR1 is SGHVS and CDR2 is FQNEAQ. Trimming cost V 6 bases and J 7 bases, with 18 bases left between them. The CDR3 has 15 amino acids.

V usage is TRBV29-1 and J usage is TRBJ2-1; 12 bases are a match to TRBD2. The CDR3 sequence is 19 residues long. V gave up 0 bases and J gave up 6 bases; unmatched junction bases: 15. Germline V CDR1 and CDR2: SQVTM, ANQGSEA. The DNA of the CDR3 is TGCAGCGTTGAAGAGGGGCTAGCGGGGGGGCAGGGTTCTCGCAATGAGCAGTTCTTC. This gives the protein CSVEEGLAGGQGSRNEQFF.

The V and J genes are TRBV7-9 and TRBJ2-7; 9 bases are shared with TRBD1. The CDR3 consists of 15 residues. From germline, CDR1 is SEHNR and CDR2 FQNEAQ (reference sequence). V trimming: 5 bases; J trimming: 5 bases; junction bases outside the gene matches: 10. The CDR3 region is CASSPGQGWTDEQYF. In DNA, the CDR3 is TGTGCCAGCAGCCCGGGACAGGGTTGGACGGACGAGCAGTACTTC.

The rearrangement uses TRBV24-1 and TRBJ2-4; 7 nucleotides align to TRBD1. The CDR3 has 15 amino acids. Per germline, CDR1 KGHDR and CDR2 SFDVKD. With 3 bases clipped from V and 4 bases from J, the junction kept 5 bases outside the gene matches. The CDR3 coding sequence is TGTGCCACCAGTGATCCCCGGGACAGAAAAAACATTCAGTACTTC. Its protein is CATSDPRDRKNIQYF.

V and J are TRBV4-2 and TRBJ1-2; 10 positions agree with TRBD1. The germline V gene has CDR1 LGHNA and CDR2 YNFKEQ. The CDR3 has 16 residues. V lost 3 bases, J lost 4 bases, and 8 bases stayed unmatched. The CDR3 here is CASSQPWGQGTYGYTF. In DNA, the CDR3 is TGTGCCAGCAGCCAGCCCTGGGGACAGGGGACCTATGGCTACACCTTC.

The rearrangement joins TRBV2 to TRBJ2-1; the D gene is possibly TRBD1 (5 bases). V was shortened by 3 bases and J by 2 bases, with 11 bases between the two germline ends. Germline CDR1 is SNHLY and CDR2 is FYNNEI. The CDR3 runs to 15 residues. As DNA, the CDR3 is TGTGCCAGCAGTGAGTGGCAGGGAACCTACAATGAGCAGTTCTTC. This translates into CASSEWQGTYNEQFF.

V gene TRBV18 combines with J gene TRBJ1-1, with 9 bases matching TRBD1. Germline CDR1 reads KGHSH; CDR2 reads LQKENI. The CDR3 is 14 amino acids. With V trimmed by 2 bases and J by 6 bases, 4 bases remained unmatched. CDR3 bases: TGTGCCAGCTCACCAGGACAGGGGTTGGCTGAAGCTTTCTTT. Residues: CASSPGQGLAEAFF.

The rearrangement links TRBV25-1 to TRBJ2-2; the D gene is possibly TRBD2 (5 bases). V dropped 7 bases and J dropped 6 bases, with 15 bases sitting between them. The V gene's germline CDR1 is MGHDK and CDR2 SYGVNS. The CDR3 length is 14 residues. The CDR3: CASKVREGAGELFF. The CDR3, as DNA: TGTGCCAGCAAGGTACGAGAGGGAGCCGGGGAGCTGTTTTTT.

The V gene is TRBV11-2, the J gene TRBJ1-2; D ambiguous. CDR1 SGHAT and CDR2 FQNNGV come from the germline V gene. Trimming shortened V by 6 bases and J by 0 bases, and 14 bases separated the two germline ends. This CDR3 has 15 residues. The DNA of the CDR3 is TGTGCCAGCAGAGCCGGCGGGTCAGCTAACTATGGCTACACCTTC. Translated: CASRAGGSANYGYTF.

This chain links TRBV28 with TRBJ2-1; perhaps TRBD2 as D (5 bases). V was shortened by 6 bases and J by 7 bases, with 19 bases between the two germline ends. CDR1 is MDHEN, CDR2 SYDVKM, per germline. This CDR3 has 15 amino acids. DNA for the CDR3: TGTGCCAGCAGCCCGGGATTGGCCCTTGGGAATGAGCAGTTCTTC. Residues: CASSPGLALGNEQFF.

This clone appeared a few times. This chain joins TRBV2 and TRBJ2-7; the match to TRBD1 covers 9 bases. The length of the CDR3 is 12 residues. Germline CDR1 reads SNHLY; CDR2 reads FYNNEI. V lost 6 bases, J lost 4 bases, and 1 base stayed unmatched. The CDR3 here is CASRGTGYEQYF. The CDR3 region has the DNA TGTGCCAGCAGAGGGACAGGGTACGAGCAGTACTTC.

CDR3 sequence: CASSQGGSQGQPQHF. In DNA, the CDR3 is TGCGCCAGCAGCCAAGGGGGCAGCCAGGGTCAGCCCCAGCATTTT. The chain recombines TRBV4-1 with TRBJ1-5; perhaps TRBD1 as D (5 bases). The CDR3 covers 15 residues. Germline V gene sequence: CDR1 MGHRA, CDR2 YSYEKL. Trimming pared 1 base from V and 6 bases from J, leaving 13 bases between.